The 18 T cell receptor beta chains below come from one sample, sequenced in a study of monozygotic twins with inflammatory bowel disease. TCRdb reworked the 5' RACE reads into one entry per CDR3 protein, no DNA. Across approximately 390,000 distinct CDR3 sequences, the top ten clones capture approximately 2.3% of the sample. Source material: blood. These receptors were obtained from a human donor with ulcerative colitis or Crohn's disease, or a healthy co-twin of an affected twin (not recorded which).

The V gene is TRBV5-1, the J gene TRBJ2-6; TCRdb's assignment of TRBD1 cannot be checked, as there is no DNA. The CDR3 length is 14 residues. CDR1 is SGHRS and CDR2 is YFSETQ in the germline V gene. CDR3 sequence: CASAGQDRANVLTF.

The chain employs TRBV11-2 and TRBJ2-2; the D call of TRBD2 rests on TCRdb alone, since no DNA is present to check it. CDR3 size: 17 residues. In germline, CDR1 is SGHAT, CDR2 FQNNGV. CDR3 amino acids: CASSRPSRMGVTGELFF.

The CDR3 is CTSRLAGGDPSYEQYF. The chain couples TRBV27 to TRBJ2-7; TCRdb's D call of TRBD1 is untestable without DNA. CDR3 size: 16 residues. In germline, CDR1 is MNHEY, CDR2 SMNVEV (reference sequence).

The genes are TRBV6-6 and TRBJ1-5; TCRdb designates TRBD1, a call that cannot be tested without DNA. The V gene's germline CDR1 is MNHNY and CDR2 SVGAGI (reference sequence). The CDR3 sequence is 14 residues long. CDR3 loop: CASSRGDLNQPQHF.

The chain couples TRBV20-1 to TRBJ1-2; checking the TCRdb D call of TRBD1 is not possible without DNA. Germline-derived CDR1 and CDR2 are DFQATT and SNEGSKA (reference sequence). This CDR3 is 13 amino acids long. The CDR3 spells CSAPRMQGIGYTF.

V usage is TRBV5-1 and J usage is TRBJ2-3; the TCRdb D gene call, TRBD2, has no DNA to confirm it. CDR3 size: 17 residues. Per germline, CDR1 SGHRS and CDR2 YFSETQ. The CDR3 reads CASSRTSGGAVADTQYF.

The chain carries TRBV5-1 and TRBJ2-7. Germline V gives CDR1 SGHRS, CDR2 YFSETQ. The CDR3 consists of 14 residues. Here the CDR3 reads CASSLAFRLYEQYF.

The CDR3 sequence: CASSFGQTNQPQHF. The rearrangement joins TRBV5-6 to TRBJ1-5; TCRdb returns TRBD1, unconfirmable since there is no DNA. This CDR3 contains 14 residues. The germline V gene has CDR1 SGHDT and CDR2 YYEEEE.

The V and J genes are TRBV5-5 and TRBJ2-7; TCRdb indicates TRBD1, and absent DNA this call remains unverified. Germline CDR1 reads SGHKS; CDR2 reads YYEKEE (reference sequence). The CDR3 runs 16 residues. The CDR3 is CASSFGERGSVYEQYF.

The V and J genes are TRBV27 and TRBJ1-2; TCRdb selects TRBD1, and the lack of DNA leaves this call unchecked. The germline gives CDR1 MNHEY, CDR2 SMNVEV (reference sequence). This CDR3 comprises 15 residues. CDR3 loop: CASRGQTWDRYGYTF.

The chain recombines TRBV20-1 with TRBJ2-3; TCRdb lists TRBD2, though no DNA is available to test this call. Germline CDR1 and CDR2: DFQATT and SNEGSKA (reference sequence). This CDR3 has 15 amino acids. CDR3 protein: CSARVGLPSTDTQYF.

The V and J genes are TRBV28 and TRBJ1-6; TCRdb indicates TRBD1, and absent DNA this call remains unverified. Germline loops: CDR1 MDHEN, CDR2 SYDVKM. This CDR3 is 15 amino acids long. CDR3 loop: CASRGGGLNNSPLHF.

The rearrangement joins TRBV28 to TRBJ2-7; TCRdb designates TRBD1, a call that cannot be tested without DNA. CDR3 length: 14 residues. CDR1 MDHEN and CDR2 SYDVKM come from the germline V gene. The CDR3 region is CASRGTGRSYEQYF.

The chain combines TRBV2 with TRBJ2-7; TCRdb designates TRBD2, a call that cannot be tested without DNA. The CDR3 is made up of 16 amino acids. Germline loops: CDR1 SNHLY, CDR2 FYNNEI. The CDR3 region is CASSERGLRSPYEQYF.

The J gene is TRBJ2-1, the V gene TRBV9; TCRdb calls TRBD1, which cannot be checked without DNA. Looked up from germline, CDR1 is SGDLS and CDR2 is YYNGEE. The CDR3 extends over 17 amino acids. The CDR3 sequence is CASSVDEGGAQYNEQFF.

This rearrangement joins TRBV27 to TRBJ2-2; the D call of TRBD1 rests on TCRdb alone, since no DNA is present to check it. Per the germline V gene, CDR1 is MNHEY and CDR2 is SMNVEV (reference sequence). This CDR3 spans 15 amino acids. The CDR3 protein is CASSLGTGIGGELFF.

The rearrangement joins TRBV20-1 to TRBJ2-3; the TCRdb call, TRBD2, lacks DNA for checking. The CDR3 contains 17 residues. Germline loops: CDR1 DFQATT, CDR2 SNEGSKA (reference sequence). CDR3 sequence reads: CSASRTSGGVSTDTQYF.

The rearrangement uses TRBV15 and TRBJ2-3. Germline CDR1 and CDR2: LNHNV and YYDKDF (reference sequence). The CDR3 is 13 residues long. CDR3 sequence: CATSENRLGTQYF.